The T cell receptor beta chain described here comes from a study of blood T cell repertoires in COVID-19. The wider study: Samples taken during acute and convalescent COVID-19 were collected in the United States, Italy and Spain. Sample material is recorded as cDNA or gDNA derived from T cells, B-cell-depleted T cells, or PBMCs.

Per the authors' pipeline: Quantification of nucleated cells was approximated via reference gene primer amplification. Sequenced by immunoSEQ multiplex PCR; TCRdb stores in-frame clones only, minus some. V and J calls and clone size are given by that table; D and trimming were obtained from the DNA. This sample yields 110,000 or so clones, of which around 83% are seen a single time; 7.9% belongs to the top ten. Unmatched junction bases numbered 4, after V lost 3 bases and J lost 3 bases. The CDR3 is made up of 18 amino acids. Per germline, CDR1 MNHNS and CDR2 SASEGT. This TCR was recovered from a woman of 80 years or more with active or convalescent COVID-19. The sample was peripheral blood. V gene TRBV6-1 combines with J gene TRBJ2-2; 16 bases are shared with TRBD2. The CDR3 region has the DNA TGTGCCAGCAGTGAGGGACTAGCGGGAGGGCCTGACACCGGGGAGCTGTTTTTT. Translated: CASSEGLAGGPDTGELFF.